This note documents a single T cell receptor (beta chain) sequence. This specimen belongs to a study of blood T cell repertoires in COVID-19. Study in general: Researchers got acute and convalescent COVID-19 samples from the United States, Italy and Spain. T cells, B-cell-depleted T cells, or PBMCs supplied cDNA or gDNA.

During active infection, Seattle patients enrolled and were then monitored through disease. Clones were sequenced by immunoSEQ multiplex PCR, and TCRdb holds only the in-frame ones, with some missing. The sample consists of about 280,000 clones, roughly 89% of them appearing once. The source is a woman aged 25 to 39 with COVID-19, enrolled during active disease. The sample comprised peripheral blood.

CDR3 nucleotide sequence: TGCGCCAGCAGCTTGTCCCCCTTGGGCGACGCACCCCTCCACTTT. Its protein product is CASSLSPLGDAPLHF. V and J are TRBV5-1 and TRBJ1-6; D remains ambiguous. Germline V gives CDR1 SGHRS, CDR2 YFSETQ. The CDR3 spans 15 residues. Trimming stripped 1 base from V and 11 bases from J, with 16 bases between.